One sample yielded the 28 T cell receptor beta chains listed below, sequenced in a study of blood T cell repertoires in COVID-19. Here immunoSEQ multiplex PCR was the method, and the copy in TCRdb shows in-frame clones only, minus some. The repertoire includes more than 45,000 clones, about 83% of them detected once, and approximately 15% sits in the top ten. Sequences were obtained from peripheral blood. These receptors were obtained from a man aged 35 to 55 with acute or convalescent COVID-19.

This clone was counted between two and nine times. V and J are TRBV3-1 (or the pseudogene TRBV3-2) and TRBJ1-2, with 7 positions matching TRBD1. V shed 2 bases, J shed 7 bases, and the junction held 10 bases outside the gene matches. The CDR3 runs to 15 residues. The germline gives CDR1 LGHDT, CDR2 YNNKEL (reference sequence). The CDR3 bases are TGTGCCAGCAGCCAAAAGGGACAGAGCAGGGGTGGCTACACCTTC. Protein: CASSQKGQSRGGYTF.

The chain has TRBV19 and TRBJ1-4, with D perhaps matching TRBD1 (5 bases). Trimming removed 5 bases at V and 10 bases at J, with 11 bases between. CDR3 length: 12 residues. Germline loops: CDR1 LNHDA, CDR2 SQIVND (reference sequence). The CDR3 loop reads CASSPQERKLFF. The CDR3 DNA sequence: TGTGCCAGTAGTCCACAGGAGCGAAAACTGTTTTTT. Drawing the rest from reference TRBV19 and TRBJ1-4, the complete variable domain is DGGITQSPKYLFRKEGQNVTLSCEQNLNHDAMYWYRQDPGQGLRLIYYSQIVNDFQKGDIAEGYSVSREKKESFPLTVTSAQKNPTAFYLCASSPQERKLFFGSGTQLSVL.

The rearrangement uses TRBV6-5 and TRBJ2-2; no clear D gene. With 1 base removed from V and 1 base from J, the gap between germline ends came to 4 bases. Germline CDR1 reads MNHEY; CDR2 reads SVGAGI. This CDR3 spans 14 amino acids. The CDR3 bases are TGTGCCAGCAGTTACTTAGTGAACACCGGGGAGCTGTTTTTT. Its protein is CASSYLVNTGELFF.

This sequence joins TRBV3-1 (or the pseudogene TRBV3-2) and TRBJ2-1; tentatively, D is TRBD2 (5 bases). The CDR3 spans 13 residues. V gave up 3 bases and J gave up 9 bases, with 12 bases separating them. Germline-derived CDR1 and CDR2 are LGHDT and YNNKEL (reference sequence). The DNA for the CDR3 is TGTGCCAGCAGCCACTCTAGCAGCAGTGAGCAGTTCTTC. Protein sequence: CASSHSSSSEQFF.

The chain links TRBV5-1 to TRBJ1-1; 10 nucleotides align to TRBD1. CDR1 and CDR2 (germline): SGHRS, YFSETQ. This CDR3 has 15 amino acids. V shed 5 bases, J shed 5 bases, and the junction held 9 bases outside the gene matches. In DNA, the CDR3 is TGCGCCAGCAGTTACAGACAGGGGGCAGGGACTGAAGCTTTCTTT. It encodes CASSYRQGAGTEAFF.

V and J are TRBV3-1 (or the pseudogene TRBV3-2) and TRBJ1-2, with D perhaps matching TRBD1 (6 bases). Per germline, CDR1 LGHDT and CDR2 YNNKEL (reference sequence). Trimming pared 1 base from V and 4 bases from J, leaving 13 bases between. The CDR3 runs to 15 residues. The CDR3 DNA follows: TGTGCCAGCAGCCAAGCCCAGGGGATTGCCTATGGCTACACCTTC. It yields the protein CASSQAQGIAYGYTF.

In nucleotides, the CDR3 is TGTGCCAGCAGCCCGAACTTTGCAGGGTCAGATACGCAGTATTTT. Protein sequence: CASSPNFAGSDTQYF. The chain is built from TRBV5-8 and TRBJ2-3, with a tentative D call TRBD1 (5 bases). The V end lost 4 bases, the J end lost 4 bases, and 16 bases lay between the germline ends. This CDR3 has 15 residues. Germline values: CDR1 SGHTS, CDR2 YDEGEE.

V is TRBV7-9 and J is TRBJ2-5; TRBD2 might be the D (5 bases). CDR1 and CDR2 (germline): SEHNR, FQNEAQ (reference sequence). Trimming removed 5 bases at V and 5 bases at J, with 24 bases between. CDR3 length equals 17 residues. CDR3 in amino acids: CASSIRGRRDGGETQYF. The CDR3 bases are TGTGCCAGCAGCATTAGAGGTCGTCGGGATGGTGGGGAGACCCAGTACTTC.

The V call is TRBV13, the J call TRBJ1-1; TRBD1 matches at 9 bases. The CDR3 is 14 amino acids. Germline V gene sequence: CDR1 PRHDT, CDR2 FYEKMQ (reference sequence). Unmatched junction bases numbered 7, after V lost 5 bases and J lost 6 bases. This CDR3 reads CASSINRGRSEAFF. CDR3 sequence (DNA): TGTGCCAGCAGCATAAACAGGGGGCGGTCTGAAGCTTTCTTT.

This clone has just a few counts. The chain uses TRBV6-5 and TRBJ1-5, with D hard to call. Trimming shortened V by 8 bases and J by 0 bases, and 14 bases separated the two germline ends. The CDR3 is made up of 15 amino acids. Germline V gives CDR1 MNHEY, CDR2 SVGAGI. The CDR3, as DNA: TGTGCCAGCGGACTATCAGCCGATAGCAATCAGCCCCAGCATTTT. Translation gives CASGLSADSNQPQHF.

The chain is built from TRBV18 and TRBJ2-4; 10 bases match TRBD1. The junction had 2 bases not matched to a gene; V was cut back by 4 bases and J by 5 bases. In germline, CDR1 is KGHSH, CDR2 LQKENI. The CDR3 covers 14 residues. The CDR3 sequence is CASSLDRGENIQYF. The CDR3 nucleotides read TGTGCCAGCTCACTGGACAGGGGGGAAAACATTCAGTACTTC.

This sequence joins TRBV24-1 and TRBJ2-3, with 8 bases aligning to TRBD1. CDR1 is KGHDR, CDR2 SFDVKD, per germline. The V gene end was trimmed by 7 bases and the J gene end by 4 bases; junction bases not matched to a gene: 0. This CDR3 has 12 residues. The CDR3 DNA reads as TGTGCCACCAGACAGGGGGCAGATACGCAGTATTTT. Amino acids: CATRQGADTQYF.

The chain has TRBV28 and TRBJ2-2; the match to TRBD2 covers 10 bases. Germline trimming cut 6 bases from V and 8 bases from J; bases unmatched to any gene: 9. CDR3 length: 15 residues. Germline V CDR1 and CDR2: MDHEN, SYDVKM. The CDR3 loop reads CASRSLGLARGELFF. The CDR3 DNA reads TGTGCCAGCAGGTCCCTGGGACTAGCGAGGGGGGAGCTGTTTTTT.

There are a few counts of this clone. This chain connects TRBV19 to TRBJ2-1, with D maybe TRBD2 (6 bases). V lost 8 bases, J lost 9 bases, and 23 bases lay in between. In germline, CDR1 is LNHDA, CDR2 SQIVND (reference sequence). This CDR3 region has 15 residues. CDR3 loop: CASFDQGGKPGEQFF. The CDR3 DNA is TGTGCCAGTTTCGATCAAGGAGGGAAACCCGGTGAGCAGTTCTTC.

This chain links TRBV11-2 with TRBJ1-2; 7 bases are shared with TRBD1. Germline trimming cut 5 bases from V and 4 bases from J; bases unmatched to any gene: 7. This CDR3 has 14 residues. Germline CDR1 and CDR2: SGHAT and FQNNGV. The CDR3 nucleotides read TGTGCCAGCAGCACCAGGACAGGCCTCTATGGCTACACCTTC. This encodes CASSTRTGLYGYTF.

The chain recombines TRBV13 with TRBJ1-1, with D hard to call. In germline, CDR1 is PRHDT, CDR2 FYEKMQ (reference sequence). V was shortened by 1 base and J by 0 bases, with 9 bases between the two germline ends. CDR3 length: 15 residues. In DNA, the CDR3 is TGTGCCAGCAGCTTAGAGTCGGGGATGAACACTGAAGCTTTCTTT. This sequence encodes CASSLESGMNTEAFF.

A word on this clone: Other DNA sequences in this specimen translate into the identical CDR3. This chain uses TRBV19 with TRBJ1-6; a weak D match, TRBD1 (6 bases). The CDR3 sequence is 14 residues long. Germline CDR1 LNHDA, CDR2 SQIVND (reference sequence). With 3 bases removed from V and 5 bases from J, the gap between germline ends came to 8 bases. DNA of the CDR3: TGTGCCAGTAGTATTCGGGACAATAATTCACCCCTCCACTTT. Protein: CASSIRDNNSPLHF. Filled out from reference TRBV19 and TRBJ1-6, the complete variable domain reads DGGITQSPKYLFRKEGQNVTLSCEQNLNHDAMYWYRQDPGQGLRLIYYSQIVNDFQKGDIAEGYSVSREKKESFPLTVTSAQKNPTAFYLCASSIRDNNSPLHFGNGTRLTVT.

The CDR3 DNA is TGTGCCAGCAGCTTAACCCCCGCCAGGGGAAATCAGCCCCAGCATTTT. Translation gives CASSLTPARGNQPQHF. This rearrangement joins TRBV7-2 to TRBJ1-5; a weak D match, TRBD1 (6 bases). The CDR3 is 16 residues long. Trimming pared 2 bases from V and 4 bases from J, leaving 15 bases between. The V gene's germline CDR1 is SGHTA and CDR2 FQGNSA.

The chain uses TRBV5-1 and TRBJ2-3, with D possibly TRBD2 on 5 matching bases. This CDR3 has 15 residues. The V gene's germline CDR1 is SGHRS and CDR2 YFSETQ. V gave up 2 bases and J gave up 3 bases, with 13 bases separating them. The CDR3 bases are TGCGCCAGCAGCTTAGACGGAGGTGGGACAGATACGCAGTATTTT. This encodes CASSLDGGGTDTQYF.

V usage is TRBV7-6 and J usage is TRBJ2-2, with unresolved D. With 1 base removed from V and 1 base from J, the gap between germline ends came to 10 bases. Looked up from germline, CDR1 is SGHVS and CDR2 is FNYEAQ. The length of the CDR3 is 16 residues. This CDR3 is CASSLVSQLNTGELFF. Written as DNA, the CDR3 is TGTGCCAGCAGCTTAGTTAGCCAGCTGAACACCGGGGAGCTGTTTTTT.

This clone qualifies as medium-sized (0.01 to 0.1%). The rearrangement uses TRBV7-9 and TRBJ2-2; tentative D call: TRBD1 (5 bases). The CDR3 covers 15 residues. In germline, CDR1 is SEHNR, CDR2 FQNEAQ (reference sequence). Trimming left V 3 bases short and J 5 bases short, with 13 bases between. CDR3 protein: CASSFTDIRTGELFF. CDR3 nucleotide sequence: TGTGCCAGCAGCTTTACGGACATACGGACCGGGGAGCTGTTTTTT.

The chain has TRBV12-5 and TRBJ1-1; maybe TRBD1 (6 bases). This CDR3 is 15 amino acids long. Germline loops: CDR1 LGHNT, CDR2 FRNRAP. Trimming removed 6 bases from V and 6 bases from J, with 20 bases in between. The CDR3 here is CASGTNRVISAEAFF. The CDR3 nucleotides are TGTGCTAGTGGCACCAACAGGGTTATTTCAGCTGAAGCTTTCTTT.

The genes are TRBV3-1 (or the pseudogene TRBV3-2) and TRBJ2-1; D remains ambiguous. Germline V gene data show CDR1 as LGHDT and CDR2 as YNNKEL (reference sequence). Trimming cost V 0 bases and J 12 bases, with 9 bases left between them. The length of the CDR3 is 12 residues. The CDR3, as DNA: TGTGCCAGCAGCCAAGAGTATCTAGGGCAGTTCTTC. Translating gives CASSQEYLGQFF.

The chain uses TRBV5-4 and TRBJ2-5; the D gene is possibly TRBD1 (5 bases). Germline V lookup: CDR1 SGHNT, CDR2 YYREEE (reference sequence). Trimming took off 2 bases at V and 1 base at J, with 15 bases between the two ends. CDR3 length: 16 residues. CDR3 DNA: TGTGCCAGCAGCTTACGGGCATCAGGGTTCCAAGAGACCCAGTACTTC. As protein: CASSLRASGFQETQYF.

J is TRBJ1-6 and V is TRBV14; tentative D call: TRBD1 (6 bases). V was trimmed by 1 base and J by 12 bases, leaving 13 bases between them. CDR1 is SGHDN and CDR2 is FVKESK in the germline V gene. This CDR3 region has 14 residues. The CDR3 protein is CASSQGGGGGPLHF. The CDR3 DNA reads TGTGCCAGCAGCCAAGGTGGGGGCGGAGGACCCCTCCACTTT.

The chain employs TRBV18 and TRBJ2-1, with 13 bases lining up with TRBD2. The CDR3 loop spans 16 amino acids. V gave up 0 bases and J gave up 5 bases; unmatched junction bases: 1. Germline CDR1 is KGHSH and CDR2 is LQKENI. The CDR3 reads CASSPPGLAGDNEQFF. In nucleotides, the CDR3 is TGTGCCAGCTCACCACCCGGACTAGCGGGAGACAATGAGCAGTTCTTC.

The CDR3 protein is CATSRQGGEQFF. The CDR3 DNA sequence: TGTGCCACCAGTAGACAGGGCGGTGAGCAGTTCTTC. This chain connects TRBV24-1 to TRBJ2-1; TRBD1 aligns across 7 bases. This CDR3 spans 12 amino acids. The germline CDR1 and CDR2 sequences are KGHDR and SFDVKD. After removal of 6 bases from V and 9 bases from J, the junction contained 4 bases not matched to a gene.

This clone was recorded only once. This chain connects TRBV20-1 to TRBJ2-5, with D perhaps matching TRBD1 (5 bases). V lost 8 bases and J 5 bases, leaving 12 bases between the germline ends. The CDR3 contains 11 residues. Germline V gene data show CDR1 as DFQATT and CDR2 as SNEGSKA (reference sequence). The CDR3 nucleotides read TGCAGTAGGAGTAAGGGGGAGACCCAGTACTTC. Translating gives CSRSKGETQYF.